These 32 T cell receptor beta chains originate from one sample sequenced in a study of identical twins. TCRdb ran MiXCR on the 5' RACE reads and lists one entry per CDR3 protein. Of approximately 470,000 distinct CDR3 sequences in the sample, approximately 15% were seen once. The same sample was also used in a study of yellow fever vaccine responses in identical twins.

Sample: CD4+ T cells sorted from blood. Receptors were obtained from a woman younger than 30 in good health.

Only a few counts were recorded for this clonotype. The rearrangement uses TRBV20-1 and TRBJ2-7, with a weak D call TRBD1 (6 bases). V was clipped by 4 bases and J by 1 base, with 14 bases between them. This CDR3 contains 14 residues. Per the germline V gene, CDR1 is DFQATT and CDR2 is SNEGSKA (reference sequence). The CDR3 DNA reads TGCAGTGCTATCAGGGGCCAGAAATCCTACGAGCAGTACTTC. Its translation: CSAIRGQKSYEQYF.

The CDR3 region has the DNA TGCAGCGCGAGGGCAGGGGGTTTGCAGTACTTC. Its protein is CSARAGGLQYF. The chain is built from TRBV29-1 and TRBJ2-7; 7 nucleotides agree with TRBD1. The CDR3 is 11 residues long. CDR1 and CDR2 (germline): SQVTM, ANQGSEA. V shed 7 bases and J 9 bases; nucleotides not matched to a gene: 9.

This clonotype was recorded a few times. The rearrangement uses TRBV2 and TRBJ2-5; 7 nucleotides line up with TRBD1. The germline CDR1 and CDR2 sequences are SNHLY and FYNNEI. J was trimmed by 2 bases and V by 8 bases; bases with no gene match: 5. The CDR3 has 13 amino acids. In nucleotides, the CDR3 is TGTGCCAGCCACCGGGACAGACAAGAGACCCAGTACTTC. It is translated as CASHRDRQETQYF.

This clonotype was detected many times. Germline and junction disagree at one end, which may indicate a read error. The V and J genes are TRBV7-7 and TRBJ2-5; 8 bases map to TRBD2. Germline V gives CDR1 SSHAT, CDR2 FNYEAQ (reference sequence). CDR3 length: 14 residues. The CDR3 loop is CASSLAGPQETQYF. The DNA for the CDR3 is TGTGCTAGCAGCTTAGCGGGGCCCCAAGAGACCCAGTACTTC.

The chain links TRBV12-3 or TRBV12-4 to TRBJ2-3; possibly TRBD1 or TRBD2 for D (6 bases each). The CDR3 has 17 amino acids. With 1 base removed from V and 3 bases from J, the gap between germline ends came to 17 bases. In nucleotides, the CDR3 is TGTGCCAGCAGTTTAGTGGGTGGGGGGCGAGGGACAGATACGCAGTATTTT. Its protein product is CASSLVGGGRGTDTQYF.

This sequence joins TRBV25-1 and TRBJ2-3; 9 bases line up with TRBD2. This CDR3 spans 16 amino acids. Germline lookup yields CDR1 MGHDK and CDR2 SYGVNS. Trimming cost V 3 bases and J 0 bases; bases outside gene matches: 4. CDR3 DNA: TGTGCCAGCAGTGATAGGCTAGCGGGAAGCACAGATACGCAGTATTTT. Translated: CASSDRLAGSTDTQYF.

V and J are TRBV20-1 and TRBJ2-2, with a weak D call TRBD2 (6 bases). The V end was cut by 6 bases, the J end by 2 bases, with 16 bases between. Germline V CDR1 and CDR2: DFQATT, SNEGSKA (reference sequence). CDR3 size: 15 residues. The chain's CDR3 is CSAQPGTHNTGELFF. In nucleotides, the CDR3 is TGCAGTGCCCAACCCGGGACTCATAACACCGGGGAGCTGTTTTTT.

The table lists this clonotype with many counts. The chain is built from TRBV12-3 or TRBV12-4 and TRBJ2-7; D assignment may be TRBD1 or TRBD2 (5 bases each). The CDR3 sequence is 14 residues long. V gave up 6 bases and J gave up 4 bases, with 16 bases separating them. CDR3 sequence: CASRYSGAKYEQYF. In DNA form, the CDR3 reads TGTGCCAGCAGGTACTCCGGGGCTAAGTACGAGCAGTACTTC.

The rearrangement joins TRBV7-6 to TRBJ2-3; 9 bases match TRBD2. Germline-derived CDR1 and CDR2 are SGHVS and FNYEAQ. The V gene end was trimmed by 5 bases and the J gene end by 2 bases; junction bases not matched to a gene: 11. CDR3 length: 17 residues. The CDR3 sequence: CASSLESGLAVTDTQYF. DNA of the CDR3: TGTGCCAGCAGCCTCGAGTCGGGACTAGCCGTCACAGATACGCAGTATTTT.

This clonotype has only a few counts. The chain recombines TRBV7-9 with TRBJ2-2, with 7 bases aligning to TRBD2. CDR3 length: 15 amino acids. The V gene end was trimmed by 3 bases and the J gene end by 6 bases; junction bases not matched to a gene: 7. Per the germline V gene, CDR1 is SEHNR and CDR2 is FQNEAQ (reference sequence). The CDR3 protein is CASSFMGGEAGELFF. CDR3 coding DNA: TGTGCCAGCAGCTTCATGGGAGGGGAGGCCGGGGAGCTGTTTTTT.

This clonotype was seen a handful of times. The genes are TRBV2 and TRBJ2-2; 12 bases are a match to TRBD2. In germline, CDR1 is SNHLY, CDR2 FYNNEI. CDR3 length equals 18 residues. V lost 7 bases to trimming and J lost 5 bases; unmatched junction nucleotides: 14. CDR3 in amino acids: CASKDLVLAGGHTGELFF. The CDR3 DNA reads TGTGCCAGCAAAGATCTCGTGCTAGCGGGGGGGCATACCGGGGAGCTGTTTTTT.

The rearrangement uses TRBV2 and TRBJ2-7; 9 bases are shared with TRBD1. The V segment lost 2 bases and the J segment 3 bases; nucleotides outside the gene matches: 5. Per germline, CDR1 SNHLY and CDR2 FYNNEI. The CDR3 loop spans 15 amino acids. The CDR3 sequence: CASSENDRGIYEQYF. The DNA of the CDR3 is TGTGCCAGCAGTGAAAATGACAGGGGGATCTACGAGCAGTACTTC.

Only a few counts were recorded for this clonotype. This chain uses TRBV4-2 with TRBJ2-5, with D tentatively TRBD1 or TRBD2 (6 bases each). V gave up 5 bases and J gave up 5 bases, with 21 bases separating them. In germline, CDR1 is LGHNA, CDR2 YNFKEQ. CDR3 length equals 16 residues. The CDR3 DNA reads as TGTGCCAGCAGCGAGGGGGGCCTTGCAGCCAAGGAGACCCAGTACTTC. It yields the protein CASSEGGLAAKETQYF.

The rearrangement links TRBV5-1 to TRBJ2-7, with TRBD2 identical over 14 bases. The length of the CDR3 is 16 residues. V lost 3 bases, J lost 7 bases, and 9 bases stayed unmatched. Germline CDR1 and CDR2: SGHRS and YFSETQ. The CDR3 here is CASSSAGTSGRGEQYF. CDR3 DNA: TGCGCCAGCAGCTCTGCCGGGACTAGCGGGAGAGGAGAGCAGTACTTC.

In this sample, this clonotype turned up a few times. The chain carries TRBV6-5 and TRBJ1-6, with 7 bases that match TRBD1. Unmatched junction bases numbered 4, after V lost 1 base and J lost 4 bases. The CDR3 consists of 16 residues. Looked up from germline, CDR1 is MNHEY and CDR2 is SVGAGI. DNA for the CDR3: TGTGCCAGCAGTTACTTGGCAGGGGGATATAATTCACCCCTCCACTTT. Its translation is CASSYLAGGYNSPLHF.

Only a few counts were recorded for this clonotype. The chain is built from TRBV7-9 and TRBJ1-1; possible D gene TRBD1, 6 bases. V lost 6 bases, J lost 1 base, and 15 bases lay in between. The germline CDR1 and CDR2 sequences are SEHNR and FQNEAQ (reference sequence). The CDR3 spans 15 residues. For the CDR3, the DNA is TGTGCCAGCAGACCCTCGGGACACCAGAACACTGAAGCTTTCTTT. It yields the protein CASRPSGHQNTEAFF.

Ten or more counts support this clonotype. CDR3 sequence: CASSLPSGSNNEQFF. The CDR3 DNA reads as TGCGCCAGCAGCTTGCCTAGCGGGAGTAACAATGAGCAGTTCTTC. This chain connects TRBV5-1 to TRBJ2-1, with 10 bases fitting TRBD2. The CDR3 extends over 15 amino acids. V trimming: 1 base; J trimming: 5 bases; junction bases outside the gene matches: 3. The V gene's germline CDR1 is SGHRS and CDR2 YFSETQ.

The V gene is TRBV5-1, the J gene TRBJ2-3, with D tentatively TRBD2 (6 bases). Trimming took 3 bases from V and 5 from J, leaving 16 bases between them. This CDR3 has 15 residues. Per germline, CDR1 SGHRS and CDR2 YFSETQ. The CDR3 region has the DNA TGCGCCAGCAGCTCCCGGGAGCTACTAGGAGATACGCAGTATTTT. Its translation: CASSSRELLGDTQYF.

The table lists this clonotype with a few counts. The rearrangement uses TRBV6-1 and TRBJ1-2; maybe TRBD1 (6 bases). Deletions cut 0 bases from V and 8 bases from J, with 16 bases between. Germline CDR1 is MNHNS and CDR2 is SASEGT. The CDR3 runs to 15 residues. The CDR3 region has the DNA TGTGCCAGCAGTGAAGCGTTTCCGGGGGCCTACGGCTACACCTTC. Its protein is CASSEAFPGAYGYTF.

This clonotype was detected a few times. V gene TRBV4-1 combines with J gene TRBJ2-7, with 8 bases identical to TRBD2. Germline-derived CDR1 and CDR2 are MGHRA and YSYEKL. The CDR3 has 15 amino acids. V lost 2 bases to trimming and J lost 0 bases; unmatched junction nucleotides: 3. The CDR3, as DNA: TGCGCCAGCAGCCAAATAAGCGGGAGCTCCTACGAGCAGTACTTC. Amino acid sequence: CASSQISGSSYEQYF.

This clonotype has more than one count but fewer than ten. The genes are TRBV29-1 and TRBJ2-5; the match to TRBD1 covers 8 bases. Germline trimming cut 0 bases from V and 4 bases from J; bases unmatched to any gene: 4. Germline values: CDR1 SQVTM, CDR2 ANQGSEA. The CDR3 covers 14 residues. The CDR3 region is CSVEDRTGRETQYF. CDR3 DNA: TGCAGCGTTGAAGATAGGACAGGGCGAGAGACCCAGTACTTC. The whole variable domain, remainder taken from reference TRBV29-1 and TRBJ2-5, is SAVISQKPSRDICQRGTSLTIQCQVDSQVTMMFWYRQQPGQSLTLIATANQGSEATYESGFVIDKFPISRPNLTFSTLTVSNMSPEDSSIYLCSVEDRTGRETQYFGPGTRLLVL.

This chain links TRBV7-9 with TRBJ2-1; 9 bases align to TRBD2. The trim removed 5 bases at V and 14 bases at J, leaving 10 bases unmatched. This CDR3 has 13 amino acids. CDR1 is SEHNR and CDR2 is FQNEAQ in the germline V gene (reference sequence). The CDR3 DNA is TGTGCCAGCAGCCTCGGGACTAGCCCCATCGAGTTCTTC. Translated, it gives CASSLGTSPIEFF.

CDR3 residues: CASSPYRDLTGDIQYF. The CDR3, as DNA: TGTGCCAGCTCACCCTACCGGGACCTCACAGGGGACATTCAGTACTTC. This chain joins TRBV18 and TRBJ2-4; 7 bases map to TRBD1. V shed 3 bases, J shed 8 bases, and the junction held 13 bases outside the gene matches. The CDR3 totals 16 residues. Germline CDR1 reads KGHSH; CDR2 reads LQKENI.

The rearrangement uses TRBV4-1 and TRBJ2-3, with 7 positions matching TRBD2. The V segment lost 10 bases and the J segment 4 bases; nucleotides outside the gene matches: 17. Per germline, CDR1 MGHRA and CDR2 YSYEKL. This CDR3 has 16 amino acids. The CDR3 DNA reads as TGCGCCATCCTCCCTATACTAGCGAATGTTGCAGATACGCAGTATTTT. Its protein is CAILPILANVADTQYF.

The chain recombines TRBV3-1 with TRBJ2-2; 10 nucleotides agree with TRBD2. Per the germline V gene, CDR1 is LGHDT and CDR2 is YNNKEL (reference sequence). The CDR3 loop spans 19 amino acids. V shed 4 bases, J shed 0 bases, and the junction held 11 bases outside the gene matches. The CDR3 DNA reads TGTGCCAGCAGCCCGACCCTCCCGGGACTAGCGTCGAACACCGGGGAGCTGTTTTTT. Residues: CASSPTLPGLASNTGELFF.

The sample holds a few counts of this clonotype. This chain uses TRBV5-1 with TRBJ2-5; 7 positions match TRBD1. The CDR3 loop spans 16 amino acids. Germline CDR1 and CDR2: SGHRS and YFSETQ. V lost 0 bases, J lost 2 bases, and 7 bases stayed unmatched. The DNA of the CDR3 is TGCGCCAGCAGCTTGGGAGGGACAGCGCAACAAGAGACCCAGTACTTC. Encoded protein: CASSLGGTAQQETQYF.

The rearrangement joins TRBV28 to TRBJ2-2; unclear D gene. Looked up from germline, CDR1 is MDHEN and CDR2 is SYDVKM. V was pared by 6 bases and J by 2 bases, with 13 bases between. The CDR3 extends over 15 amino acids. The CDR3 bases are TGTGCCAGCAGGGCCGGTACAGAAAACACCGGGGAGCTGTTTTTT. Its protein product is CASRAGTENTGELFF. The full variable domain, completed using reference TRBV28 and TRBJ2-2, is DVKVTQSSRYLVKRTGEKVFLECVQDMDHENMFWYRQDPGLGLRLIYFSYDVKMKEKGDIPEGYSVSREKKERFSLILESASTNQTSMYLCASRAGTENTGELFFGEGSRLTVL.

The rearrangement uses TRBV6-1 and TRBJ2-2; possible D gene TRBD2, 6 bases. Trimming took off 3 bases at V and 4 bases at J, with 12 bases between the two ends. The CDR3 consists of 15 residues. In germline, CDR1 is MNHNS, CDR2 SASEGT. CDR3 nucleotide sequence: TGTGCCAGCAGTGACGCCCCCGGGGGCACCGGGGAGCTGTTTTTT. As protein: CASSDAPGGTGELFF.

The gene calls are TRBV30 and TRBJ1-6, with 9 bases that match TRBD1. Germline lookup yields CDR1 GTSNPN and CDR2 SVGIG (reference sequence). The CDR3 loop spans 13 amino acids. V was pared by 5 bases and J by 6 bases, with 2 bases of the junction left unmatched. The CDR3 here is CAWGQGINSPLHF. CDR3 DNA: TGTGCCTGGGGACAGGGGATTAATTCACCCCTCCACTTT.

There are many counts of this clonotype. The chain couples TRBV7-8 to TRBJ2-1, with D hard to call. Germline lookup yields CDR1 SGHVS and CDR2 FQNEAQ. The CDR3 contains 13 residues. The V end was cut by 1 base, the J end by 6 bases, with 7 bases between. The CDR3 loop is CASSLGLVNEQFF. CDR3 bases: TGTGCCAGCAGCTTAGGGCTCGTCAATGAGCAGTTCTTC.

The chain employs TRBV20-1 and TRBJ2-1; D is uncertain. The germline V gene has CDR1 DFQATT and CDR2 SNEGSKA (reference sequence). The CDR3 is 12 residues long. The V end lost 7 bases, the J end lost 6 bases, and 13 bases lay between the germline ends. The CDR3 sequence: CSVGLVFNEQFF. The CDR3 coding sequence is TGCAGTGTTGGTCTCGTTTTCAATGAGCAGTTCTTC.

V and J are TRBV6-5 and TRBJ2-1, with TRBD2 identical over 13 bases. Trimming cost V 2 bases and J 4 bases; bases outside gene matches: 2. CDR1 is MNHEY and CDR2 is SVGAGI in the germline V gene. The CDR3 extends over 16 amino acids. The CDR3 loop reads CASSYGLAGAYNEQFF. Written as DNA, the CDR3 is TGTGCCAGCAGTTACGGACTAGCGGGAGCTTACAATGAGCAGTTCTTC.